This T cell receptor beta chain emerged from a study of CD4 and CD8 cells across lung adenocarcinoma regions (dated by TCRdb to the late 2010s). About the study as a whole: To look at intratumor heterogeneity in the T cell receptor repertoire, the study compared tumor centers against tumor margins.

The library was produced with PCR. Reads for this sample came from a HiSeq X Ten. TCRdb passed the public sequencing reads through fastp at Q25 and MiXCR, retaining productive beta sequences. Rows are unified per CDR3 protein, each entry keeping the most common DNA and genes. The sample yields some 20,000 distinct CDR3 sequences; 46% were counted once. The leading ten clones occupy roughly a fifth of the sample. Patients with localized lung adenocarcinoma, a subtype of non-small cell lung cancer, were used as donors. The samples were taken from the margins of localized lung adenocarcinomas. For TCR repertoire analysis, CD4+ T cells from tumor tissue were profiled apart from CD8+ T cells. A note on this clonotype: It lacks a known antigen. No quality values exist for individual bases; no much larger clone is one base distant.

V is trimmed back by 2 bases and J by 13 bases, and the junction contains 11 bases that no gene match accounts for. Taken from the germline V gene (reference sequence), the CDR1 and CDR2 loops are LGHDT and YNNKEL. Its CDR3 holds 16 amino acids, cysteine through phenylalanine. Kept here is only the CDR3 DNA, which spans 48 bases and is read in frame from base 1. The chain links TRBV3-1 with TRBJ2-1; TRBD2 aligns with 13 central bases. Sequenced sample: CD4+ T cells from the margin of a lung tumor. Per the publication, the cell subset or site label means: tumor margin region. The sequence came from a male donor with lung adenocarcinoma. The CD4 and CD8 labels of this study may be unreliable. The bases read TGTGCCAGCAGCCAACGGACTAGCGGGAGTGGGGAGACCCAGTTCTTC. It is translated as CASSQRTSGSGETQFF.